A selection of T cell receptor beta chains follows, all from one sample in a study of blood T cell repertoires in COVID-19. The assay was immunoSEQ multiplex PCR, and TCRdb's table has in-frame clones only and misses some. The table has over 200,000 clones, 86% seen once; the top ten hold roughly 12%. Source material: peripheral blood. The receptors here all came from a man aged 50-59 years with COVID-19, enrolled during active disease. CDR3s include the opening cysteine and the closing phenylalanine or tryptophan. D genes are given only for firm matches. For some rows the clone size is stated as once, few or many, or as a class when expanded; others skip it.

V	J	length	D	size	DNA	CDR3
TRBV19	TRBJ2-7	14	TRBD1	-	TGTGCCAGTAGTAGGGGACAGGGGGCTAACGAGCAGTACTTC	CASSRGQGANEQYF
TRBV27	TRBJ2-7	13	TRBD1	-	TGTGCCAGCAGCCGGGACAGGGACTCCGAGCAGTACTTC	CASSRDRDSEQYF
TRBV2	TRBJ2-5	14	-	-	TGTGCCAGTAGATTTGTAGCGGCCCTAGGGCCCCAGTACTTC	CASRFVAALGPQYF
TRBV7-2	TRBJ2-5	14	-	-	TGTGCCAGCAGCGTCGCCTGGGGCGCAGAGACCCAGTACTTC	CASSVAWGAETQYF
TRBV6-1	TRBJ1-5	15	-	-	TGTGCCAGCAGTGAGGAAGCGACGGGAGGACAGCCCCAGCATTTT	CASSEEATGGQPQHF
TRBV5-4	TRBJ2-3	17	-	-	TGTGCCAGCAGCACCGGGGGAGTCCGGGGTGGCACAGATACGCAGTATTTT	CASSTGGVRGGTDTQYF
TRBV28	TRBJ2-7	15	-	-	TGTGCCAGCAGTCCCTACTCCGGACAATTCTACGAGCAGTACTTC	CASSPYSGQFYEQYF
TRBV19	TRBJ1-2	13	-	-	TGTGCCAGTAGTAGACAGGAAGCCTATGGCTACACCTTC	CASSRQEAYGYTF
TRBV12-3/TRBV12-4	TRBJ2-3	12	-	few	TGTGCCAGCAGCCCTTCAGGAGATACGCAGTATTTT	CASSPSGDTQYF
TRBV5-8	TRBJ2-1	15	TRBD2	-	TGTGCCAGCAGCCAAGGGACTAGCGGGTACTATGAGCAGTTCTTC	CASSQGTSGYYEQFF
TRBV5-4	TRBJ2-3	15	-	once	TGTGCCAGCAGCTTGACGGCAGGCCCCACAGATACGCAGTATTTT	CASSLTAGPTDTQYF
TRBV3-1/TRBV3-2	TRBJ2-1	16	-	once	TGTGCCAGCAGCCAAGATCCCACAGACTACTCAGAGGTGAAGTTCTTC	CASSQDPTDYSEVKFF
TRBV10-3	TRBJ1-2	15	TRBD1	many	TGTGCCATCAGTGAGCCGAGGACAGGGACCGGGGGCTACACCTTC	CAISEPRTGTGGYTF
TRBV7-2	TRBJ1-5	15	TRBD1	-	TGTGCCAGCAGACTGGACAGGTATAGCAATCAGCCCCAGCATTTT	CASRLDRYSNQPQHF
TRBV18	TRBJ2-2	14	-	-	TGTGCCAGCTCTCCAACCACAGGTCACGGGGAGCTGTTTTTT	CASSPTTGHGELFF
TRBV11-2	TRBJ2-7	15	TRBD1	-	TGTGCCAGCAGCTTAGGGACAGGCCTTATCTACGAGCAGTACTTC	CASSLGTGLIYEQYF
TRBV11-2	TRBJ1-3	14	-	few	TGTGCCAGCAGCTCCCGACTCTCTGGAAACACCATATATTTT	CASSSRLSGNTIYF
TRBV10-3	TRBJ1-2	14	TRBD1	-	TGTGCCATCAGCCCCACAGGGGATTACTATGGCTACACCTTC	CAISPTGDYYGYTF
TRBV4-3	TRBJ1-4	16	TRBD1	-	TGCGCCAGCAGCCAGGGAGGACAGGGCGCTAATGAAAAACTGTTTTTT	CASSQGGQGANEKLFF
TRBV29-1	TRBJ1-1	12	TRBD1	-	TGCAGCGGCGGACAGGTAGACACTGAAGCTTTCTTT	CSGGQVDTEAFF
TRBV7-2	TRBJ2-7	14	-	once	TGTGCCAGCAGTGGACAGAGACCCCCTTACGAGCAGTACTTC	CASSGQRPPYEQYF
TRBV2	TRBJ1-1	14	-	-	TGTGCCAGCAGTGTCAGGAGGGCGGACACTGAAGCTTTCTTT	CASSVRRADTEAFF
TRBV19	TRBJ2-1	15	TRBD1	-	TGTGCCAGTAGCAAGGACAGGGACTCCTACAATGAGCAGTTCTTC	CASSKDRDSYNEQFF
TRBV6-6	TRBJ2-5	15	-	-	TGTGCCAGCAGTTACTCGGGGAGAGGACAAGAGACCCAGTACTTC	CASSYSGRGQETQYF
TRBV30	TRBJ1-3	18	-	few	TGTGCCTGGAGTGTAGGTCGTTGGAGAGGGGGACCAGGAAACACCATATATTTT	CAWSVGRWRGGPGNTIYF
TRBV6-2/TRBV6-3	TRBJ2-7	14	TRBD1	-	TGTGCCAGCGGCCGGGACAGAGCCTCCTACGAGCAGTACTTC	CASGRDRASYEQYF
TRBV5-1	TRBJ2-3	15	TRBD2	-	TGCGCCAGCAGCTATAGCGGGGGGGCTTTAGATACGCAGTATTTT	CASSYSGGALDTQYF
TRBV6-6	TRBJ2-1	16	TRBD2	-	TGTGCCAGCAGTTATTGGGTCGGGGGGGATCGGAATGAGCAGTTCTTC	CASSYWVGGDRNEQFF
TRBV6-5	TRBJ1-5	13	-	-	TGTGCCAGCAGTTACTCGAAGGGGGAGGGTCAGCATTTT	CASSYSKGEGQHF
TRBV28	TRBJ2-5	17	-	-	TGTGCCAGCAGTTCATCCTTGGGGGCTACCTATCAAGAGACCCAGTACTTC	CASSSSLGATYQETQYF
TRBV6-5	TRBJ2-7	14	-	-	TGTGCCAGCAACCGATATGGCGGGCCCTACGAGCAGTACTTC	CASNRYGGPYEQYF
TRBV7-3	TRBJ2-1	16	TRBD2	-	TGTGCCAGCAGCTTACTGGGCGGTAGCGGGACATATGAGCAGTTCTTC	CASSLLGGSGTYEQFF
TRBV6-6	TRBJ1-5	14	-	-	TGTGCCAGCAGCAAGACAGACCCCAATCAGCCCCAGCATTTT	CASSKTDPNQPQHF
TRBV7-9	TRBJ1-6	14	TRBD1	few	TGTGCCAGCAGCAGGGGACAGGACAATTCACCCCTCCACTTT	CASSRGQDNSPLHF
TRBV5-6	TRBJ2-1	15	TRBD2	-	TGTGCCAGCAGCTCCTTATTAGCGGGATTCAATGAGCAGTTCTTC	CASSSLLAGFNEQFF
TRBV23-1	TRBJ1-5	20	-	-	TGCGCCAGCAGTCAATCCGCGGGGTGTATTCGCCCCGGTAGCAATCAGCCCCAGCATTTT	CASSQSAGCIRPGSNQPQHF
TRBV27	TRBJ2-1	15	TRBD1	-	TGTGCCAGCAGTCCATGGGACAGCTCCTACAATGAGCAGTTCTTC	CASSPWDSSYNEQFF
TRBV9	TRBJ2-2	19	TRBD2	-	TGTGCCAGCAGCGCCGGGACTAGCGGGCTTACAAGGAACACCGGGGAGCTGTTTTTT	CASSAGTSGLTRNTGELFF
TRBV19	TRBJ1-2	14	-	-	TGTGCCAGCGAAGACTTGTCGCGGAACTATGGCTACACCTTC	CASEDLSRNYGYTF
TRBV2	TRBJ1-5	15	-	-	TGTGCCAGCAGAGACAGGAAGGAAAGCAATCAGCCCCAGCATTTT	CASRDRKESNQPQHF
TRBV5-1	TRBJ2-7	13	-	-	TGCGCCAGCAGGGGCCAGTTCTCCTACGAGCAGTACTTC	CASRGQFSYEQYF
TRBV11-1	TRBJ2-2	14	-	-	TGTGCCAGCTCCCCGGGTCCCGGAACCGGGGAGCTGTTTTTT	CASSPGPGTGELFF
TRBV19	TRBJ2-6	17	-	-	TGTGCCAGTAGTCCGAGCGGACAGCTCTCTGGGGCCAACGTCCTGACTTTC	CASSPSGQLSGANVLTF
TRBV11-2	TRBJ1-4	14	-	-	TGTGCCAGCAGCTTAGGATTCTCAGGTGAAAAACTGTTTTTT	CASSLGFSGEKLFF
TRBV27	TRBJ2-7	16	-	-	TGTGCCAGCAGTTTATCCTCCAGGTGGGAGTCCTACGAGCAGTACTTC	CASSLSSRWESYEQYF
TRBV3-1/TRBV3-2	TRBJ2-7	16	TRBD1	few	TGTGCCAGCAGCCAGAGACTGGGACAGGGGACTTACGAGCAGTACTTC	CASSQRLGQGTYEQYF
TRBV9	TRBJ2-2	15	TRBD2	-	TGTGCCAGCAGCGCAGAAGCGGGAGCGGGCGGGGAGCTGTTTTTT	CASSAEAGAGGELFF
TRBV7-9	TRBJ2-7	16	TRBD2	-	TGTGCCAGCAGCTTTGGGGGACTAGCGGGAGCTGAGGAGCAGTACTTC	CASSFGGLAGAEEQYF
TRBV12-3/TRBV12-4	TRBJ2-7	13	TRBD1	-	TGTGCCAGCAGTGTAGGGGGCCCCTACGAGCAGTACTTC	CASSVGGPYEQYF
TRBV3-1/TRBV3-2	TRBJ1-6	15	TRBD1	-	TGTGCCAGCAGCCAAGGACAGGGGGCGCGGTCACCCCTCCACTTT	CASSQGQGARSPLHF
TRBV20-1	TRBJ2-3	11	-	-	TGCAGTGCTAGAGCCCAGGGCACGCAGTATTTT	CSARAQGTQYF
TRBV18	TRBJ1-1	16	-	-	TGTGCCAGCTCACAAGACCAGAGGCCCGGGGGGATTGAAGCTTTCTTT	CASSQDQRPGGIEAFF
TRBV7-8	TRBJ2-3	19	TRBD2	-	TGTGCCAGCAGCTTTCCGGGACAAGTGACTAGCGGACGCACAGATACGCAGTATTTT	CASSFPGQVTSGRTDTQYF
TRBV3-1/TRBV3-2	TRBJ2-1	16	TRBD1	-	TGTGCCAGCAGCCAGGCCGGGACAGGGGTAATGGTTGAGCAGTTCTTC	CASSQAGTGVMVEQFF
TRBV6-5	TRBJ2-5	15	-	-	TGTGCCAGCAGCTTTCGGGGGCGGGAGAGAGAGACCCAGTACTTC	CASSFRGRERETQYF
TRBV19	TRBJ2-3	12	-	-	TGTGCCAGTAGTATCTTCGGGGATACGCAGTATTTT	CASSIFGDTQYF
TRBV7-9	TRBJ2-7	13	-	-	TGTGCCAGCAGCTTAGCGTGGCTAGACGAGCAGTACTTC	CASSLAWLDEQYF
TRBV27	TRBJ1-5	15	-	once	TGTGCCAGCAGTTTTTTAGGAGATAGCAATCAGCCCCAGCATTTT	CASSFLGDSNQPQHF
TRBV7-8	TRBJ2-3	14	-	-	TGTGCCAGCAGCTTTCAGATTCCCACAGATACGCAGTATTTT	CASSFQIPTDTQYF
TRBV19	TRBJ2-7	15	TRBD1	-	TGTGCCAGTAGTGCGGGACAGGGCTCGGTTTACGAGCAGTACTTC	CASSAGQGSVYEQYF